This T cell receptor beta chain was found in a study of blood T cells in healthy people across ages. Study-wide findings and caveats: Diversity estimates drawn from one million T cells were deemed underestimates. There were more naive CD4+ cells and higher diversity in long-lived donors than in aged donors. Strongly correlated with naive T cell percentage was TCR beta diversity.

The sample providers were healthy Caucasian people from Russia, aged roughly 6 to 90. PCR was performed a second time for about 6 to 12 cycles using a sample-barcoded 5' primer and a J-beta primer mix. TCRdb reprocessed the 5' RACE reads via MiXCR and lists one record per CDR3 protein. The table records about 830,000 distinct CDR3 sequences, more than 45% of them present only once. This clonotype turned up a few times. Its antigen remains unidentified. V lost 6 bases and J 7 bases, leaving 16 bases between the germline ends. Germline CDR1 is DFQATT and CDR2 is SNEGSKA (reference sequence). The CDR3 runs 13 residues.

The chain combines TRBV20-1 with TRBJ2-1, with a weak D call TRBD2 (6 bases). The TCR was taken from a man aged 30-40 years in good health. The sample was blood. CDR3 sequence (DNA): TGCAGTGCCGACTGGCGCGGGGATAATGAGCAGTTCTTC. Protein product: CSADWRGDNEQFF.